A selection of T cell receptor beta chains follows, all from one sample in a study of brain T cells in children with intractable seizures. Some clones are missing from TCRdb's copy, which holds only in-frame ones; the method was immunoSEQ multiplex PCR. Counted here are some 76,000 clones, 85% to 95% occurring once; the ten biggest clones make up about 1.4%. The starting material was peripheral blood, obtained at surgery. The receptors here all came from a boy under two years old with tuberous sclerosis and intractable seizures. CDR3s include the opening cysteine and the closing phenylalanine or tryptophan. Each record gives: D gene, V gene, CDR3 protein. D genes are given only for firm matches.

>TRBD2|TRBV5-4
CASSQGPGTSGRLGWNEQFF
>NA|TRBV10-3
CAISEAGSTDTQYF
>NA|TRBV25-1
CASSGTLVRGEYGYTF
>NA|TRBV6-6
CASSYSFLGLGAEAFF
>NA|TRBV7-8
CASSTKETQYF
>TRBD1|TRBV5-6
CASSLVRGPYNEQFF
>NA|TRBV2
CASSRDAAYEQYF
>TRBD1|TRBV7-9
CASSPKDREVNEQYF
>NA|TRBV6-1
CASSEIRRGKLFF
>NA|TRBV5-1
CASSLVGSSYYEQYF
>TRBD1|TRBV11-3
CASRQKGQGYGYTF